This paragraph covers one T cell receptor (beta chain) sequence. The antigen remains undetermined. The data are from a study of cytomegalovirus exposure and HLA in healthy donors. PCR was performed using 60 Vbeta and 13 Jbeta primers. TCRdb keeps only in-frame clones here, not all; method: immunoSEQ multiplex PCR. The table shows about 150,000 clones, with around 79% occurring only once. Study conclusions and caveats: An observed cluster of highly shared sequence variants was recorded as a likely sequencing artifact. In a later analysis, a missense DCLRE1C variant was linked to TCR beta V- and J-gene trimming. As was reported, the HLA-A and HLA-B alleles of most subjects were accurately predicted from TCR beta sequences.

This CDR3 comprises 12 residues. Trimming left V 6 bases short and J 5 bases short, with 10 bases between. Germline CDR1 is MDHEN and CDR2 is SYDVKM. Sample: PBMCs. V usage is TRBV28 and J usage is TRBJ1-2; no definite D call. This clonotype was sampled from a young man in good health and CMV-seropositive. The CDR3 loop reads CASSLRGYGYTF. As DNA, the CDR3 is TGTGCCAGCAGCCTCCGGGGATATGGCTACACCTTC.